This T cell receptor beta chain comes out of a study of Ad26.COV2.S vaccination and SARS-CoV-2 variants. Study context: By the intramuscular route, Ad26.COV2.S was given once, or twice 56 days apart. Study-level results: Reported findings describe substantial breadth in spike-specific CD8+ and CD4+ T cell responses following vaccination.

Treatment here: about 20 received Ad26.COV2.S at low or high dose, single or two shots; about 5 received placebo; per-sample allocation not given. Collection of the samples took place on day 63 after the first injection of vaccine or placebo. Based in Boston, the donor was an adult of 18-55 years. An Ad26 vector expressing Wuhan-strain SARS-CoV-2 spike constituted the vaccine. The CDR3 is 13 residues long. V lost 2 bases and J lost 7, with 12 bases in between. Germline CDR1 KGHSH, CDR2 LQKENI. Clones were sequenced by immunoSEQ multiplex PCR, and TCRdb holds only the in-frame ones, with some missing. The sample has around 300,000 clones, 88% seen once. Worth noting for this clone: Antigen: not known.

The source is a person aged 18-65 years who received the Ad26.COV2.S COVID-19 vaccine or a placebo. The chain joins TRBV18 to TRBJ2-7; D is possibly TRBD2 (6 bases). This specimen consisted of peripheral blood, obtained in a trial of Ad26.COV2.S vaccine versus placebo. The CDR3 loop is CASSPRRVGEQYF. Written as DNA, the CDR3 is TGTGCCAGCTCACCAAGGAGGGTAGGAGAGCAGTACTTC.